These 9 T cell receptor beta chains share one sample of origin, sequenced in a study of T cell responses to AZD1222 COVID-19 vaccine. Profiling relied on immunoSEQ multiplex PCR, and the TCRdb table lists in-frame clones only, not all of them. The sample has 120,000 to 150,000 clones, approximately 90% seen once; the top ten hold 5.2%. The sample here was peripheral blood, taken on day 0 of AZD1222 vaccination. These receptors all come from an adult in good health.

The chain uses TRBV19 and TRBJ2-7; D possibly corresponds to TRBD1 (5 bases). Germline lookup yields CDR1 LNHDA and CDR2 SQIVND (reference sequence). The CDR3 runs to 15 residues. The V end lost 4 bases, the J end lost 0 bases, and 13 bases lay between the germline ends. The chain's CDR3 is CASSTKGQFSYEQYF. The CDR3 nucleotides are TGTGCCAGTAGTACCAAGGGGCAGTTCTCCTACGAGCAGTACTTC.

The chain links TRBV9 to TRBJ1-3; D call uncertain. Germline V CDR1 and CDR2: SGDLS, YYNGEE. Trimming cost V 0 bases and J 2 bases, with 6 bases left between them. This CDR3 is 14 amino acids long. The CDR3 loop reads CASSVGWAGNTIYF. The CDR3 DNA sequence: TGTGCCAGCAGCGTAGGATGGGCTGGAAACACCATATATTTT. Complete variable domain (other parts from reference TRBV9 and TRBJ1-3): DSGVTQTPKHLITATGQRVTLRCSPRSGDLSVYWYQQSLDQGLQFLIQYYNGEERAKGNILERFSAQQFPDLHSELNLSSLELGDSALYFCASSVGWAGNTIYFGEGSWLTVV.

The chain is built from TRBV19 and TRBJ2-2, with 8 nucleotides matching TRBD2. The length of the CDR3 is 14 residues. Unmatched junction bases numbered 4, after V lost 6 bases and J lost 4 bases. Germline CDR1 reads LNHDA; CDR2 reads SQIVND (reference sequence). In DNA, the CDR3 is TGTGCCAGTAGGCTAGCGGGCGCCACCGGGGAGCTGTTTTTT. Translation gives CASRLAGATGELFF.

The V call is TRBV18, the J call TRBJ1-1; tentatively, D is TRBD1 (6 bases). V lost 3 bases to trimming and J lost 4 bases, with 9 bases between them. Germline V gives CDR1 KGHSH, CDR2 LQKENI. CDR3 size: 13 residues. The CDR3 bases are TGTGCCAGCTCACCGAGGGGGGCCACTGAAGCTTTCTTT. This encodes CASSPRGATEAFF.

This chain links TRBV7-2 with TRBJ2-4; the D gene could be TRBD1 or TRBD2 (6 bases each). Trimming took off 3 bases at V and 6 bases at J, with 12 bases between the two ends. This CDR3 is 14 amino acids long. In germline, CDR1 is SGHTA, CDR2 FQGNSA. Written as DNA, the CDR3 is TGTGCCAGCAGCTTGGCGGGACACCCAAACATTCAGTACTTC. Translated: CASSLAGHPNIQYF. Looking up the rest from reference TRBV7-2 and TRBJ2-4 gives the full variable domain: GAGVSQSPSNKVTEKGKDVELRCDPISGHTALYWYRQSLGQGLEFLIYFQGNSAPDKSGLPSDRFSAERTGGSVSTLTIQRTQQEDSAVYLCASSLAGHPNIQYFGAGTRLSVL.

This clone was found a few times. This chain links TRBV4-1 with TRBJ1-2, with D hard to call. Trimming shortened V by 1 base and J by 12 bases, and 15 bases separated the two germline ends. The CDR3 has 13 amino acids. Germline CDR1 and CDR2: MGHRA and YSYEKL. The CDR3 here is CASSQGRQFPHTF. Written as DNA, the CDR3 is TGCGCCAGCAGCCAAGGGCGGCAGTTCCCCCACACCTTC.

This clone was observed once. This CDR3 reads CASSQEGRTQDVAYGYTF. CDR3 DNA sequence: TGCGCCAGCAGCCAAGAAGGGAGGACCCAGGATGTGGCCTATGGCTACACCTTC. The genes are TRBV4-3 and TRBJ1-2; D call uncertain. Trimming removed 0 bases from V and 4 bases from J, with 21 bases in between. CDR3 length: 18 residues. From germline, CDR1 is LGHNA and CDR2 YSLEER.

The rearrangement links TRBV18 to TRBJ1-1; no definite D call. Trimming took 3 bases from V and 2 from J, leaving 1 base between them. Germline assignment: CDR1 KGHSH and CDR2 LQKENI. The CDR3 has 11 amino acids. This chain's CDR3 is CASSPNTEAFF. CDR3 in DNA: TGTGCCAGCTCACCTAACACTGAAGCTTTCTTT.

This clone was observed once. The gene calls are TRBV10-3 and TRBJ2-5; tentatively, D is TRBD2 (5 bases). V lost 2 bases, J lost 2 bases, and 6 bases lay in between. The CDR3 is 13 amino acids. Germline-derived CDR1 and CDR2 are ENHRY and SYGVKD. The CDR3 nucleotides are TGTGCCATCAGTGAGCGGGGTCAAGAGACCCAGTACTTC. The encoded protein is CAISERGQETQYF.